These 18 T cell receptor beta chains share one sample of origin, sequenced in a study. TCRdb reanalysed the 5' RACE reads using MiXCR and keeps one entry per CDR3 protein. The sample shows approximately 60,000 distinct CDR3 sequences, approximately 23% of them seen only once. Sequenced input: memory CD4+ T cells sorted from a lymph node. The subset was: memory CD4+ T cells, CD4+CD45RO+CD25-. The receptors come from a female donor with breast cancer.

Remarks on this clonotype: A read error is possible here, since a much larger clone lies one base away. This chain uses TRBV7-3 with TRBJ2-2; weak D call: TRBD2 (6 bases). Germline V gene data show CDR1 as SGHTA and CDR2 as FQGTGA. CDR3 length: 14 amino acids. Trimming shortened V by 11 bases and J by 4 bases, and 17 bases separated the two germline ends. The CDR3 coding sequence is TGTGCCCCCAAGATGGGACTGATCACCGGGGAGCTGTTTTTT. It specifies CAPKMGLITGELFF.

The rearrangement joins TRBV9 to TRBJ1-4; 9 bases agree with TRBD1. The CDR3 extends over 15 amino acids. The germline V gene has CDR1 SGDLS and CDR2 YYNGEE. V gave up 5 bases and J gave up 4 bases; unmatched junction bases: 6. The CDR3 sequence: CASSLGQGLNEKLFF. Here the CDR3 DNA reads TGTGCCAGCAGTTTGGGACAGGGCCTTAATGAAAAACTGTTTTTT. Looking up the rest from reference TRBV9 and TRBJ1-4 gives the full variable domain: DSGVTQTPKHLITATGQRVTLRCSPRSGDLSVYWYQQSLDQGLQFLIQYYNGEERAKGNILERFSAQQFPDLHSELNLSSLELGDSALYFCASSLGQGLNEKLFFGSGTQLSVL.

Here the CDR3 DNA reads TGTGCCAGCAGCTTCCAACGAGATACGCAGTATTTT. Translating it yields CASSFQRDTQYF. The chain carries TRBV7-3 and TRBJ2-3; D gene uncertain. Looked up from germline, CDR1 is SGHTA and CDR2 is FQGTGA. The CDR3 has 12 amino acids. V shed 3 bases and J shed 5 bases, with 6 bases lying between them.

This clonotype turned up a few times. The chain carries TRBV11-3 and TRBJ1-4; the D gene is possibly TRBD1 (5 bases). The V end was cut by 5 bases, the J end by 8 bases, with 12 bases between. The CDR3 contains 13 residues. Looked up from germline, CDR1 is SGHNT and CDR2 is YENEEA. CDR3 residues: CASSSREGEKLFF. Written as DNA, the CDR3 is TGTGCCAGCAGCAGCAGGGAAGGCGAAAAACTGTTTTTT.

This sequence joins TRBV5-5 and TRBJ1-1; no definite D call. This CDR3 has 15 residues. Trimming left V 1 base short and J 10 bases short, with 20 bases between. Germline CDR1 SGHKS, CDR2 YYEKEE (reference sequence). CDR3 sequence: CASSLIVGWRLLAFF. Written as DNA, the CDR3 is TGTGCCAGCAGCTTGATTGTTGGTTGGCGGCTTTTAGCTTTCTTT.

This clonotype was recorded a few times. This chain joins TRBV9 and TRBJ1-6; D possibly corresponds to TRBD1 (5 bases). This CDR3 comprises 12 residues. Germline CDR1 is SGDLS and CDR2 is YYNGEE. V was clipped by 2 bases and J by 11 bases, with 8 bases between them. The CDR3 DNA reads TGTGCCAGCAGCGTTGACAGACCACCCCTCCACTTT. It codes for CASSVDRPPLHF.

V is TRBV24-1 and J is TRBJ1-1, with 9 bases aligning to TRBD1. V gave up 4 bases and J gave up 4 bases; unmatched junction bases: 15. Germline-derived CDR1 and CDR2 are KGHDR and SFDVKD. The CDR3 is 18 amino acids. The CDR3 is CATSESPGQGTSRTEAFF. The CDR3 DNA is TGTGCCACCAGTGAATCTCCGGGACAGGGTACTTCGCGCACTGAAGCTTTCTTT.

V gene TRBV7-2 combines with J gene TRBJ2-7, with D uncertain. CDR1 and CDR2 (germline): SGHTA, FQGNSA. Trimming stripped 0 bases from V and 5 bases from J, with 11 bases between. The CDR3 contains 14 residues. CDR3 nucleotides: TGTGCCAGCAGCTTAGCGACCCGAAGCGACGAGCAGTACTTC. This translates into CASSLATRSDEQYF.

The chain couples TRBV6-5 to TRBJ2-7, with 7 bases that match TRBD2. The CDR3 is 13 amino acids. V shed 6 bases and J 8 bases; nucleotides not matched to a gene: 10. Looked up from germline, CDR1 is MNHEY and CDR2 is SVGAGI. The DNA of the CDR3 is TGTGCCAGCAGCCTGGGGGAGGGTGGTAAGCAGTACTTC. Protein sequence: CASSLGEGGKQYF.

This clonotype turned up a few times. J is TRBJ2-7 and V is TRBV15, with D unclear. This CDR3 is 14 amino acids long. The germline V gene encodes CDR1 LNHNV and CDR2 YYDKDF (reference sequence). V was cut by 0 bases and J by 1 base, with 7 bases left in between. CDR3 sequence: CATSRESISYEQYF. The CDR3 nucleotides read TGTGCCACCAGCAGAGAATCCATATCCTACGAGCAGTACTTC.

This clonotype has just a few counts. The V and J genes are TRBV5-6 and TRBJ1-1; unclear D gene. The germline gives CDR1 SGHDT, CDR2 YYEEEE. V was trimmed by 1 base and J by 3 bases, leaving 13 bases between them. The CDR3 has 15 amino acids. The CDR3 DNA reads as TGTGCCAGCAGCTTGTTGTCCGGGAAGGACACTGAAGCTTTCTTT. Amino acids: CASSLLSGKDTEAFF.

This clonotype was recorded a few times. V usage is TRBV7-2 and J usage is TRBJ1-6; a possible D gene is TRBD1 (6 bases). The CDR3 covers 14 residues. Germline assignment: CDR1 SGHTA and CDR2 FQGNSA. V was cut by 5 bases and J by 6 bases, with 11 bases left in between. CDR3 in amino acids: CASSVDRFNSPLHF. The CDR3 nucleotides read TGTGCCAGCAGCGTAGACAGGTTTAATTCACCCCTCCACTTT. The entire variable domain, with the rest obtained from reference TRBV7-2 and TRBJ1-6, is as follows: GAGVSQSPSNKVTEKGKDVELRCDPISGHTALYWYRQSLGQGLEFLIYFQGNSAPDKSGLPSDRFSAERTGGSVSTLTIQRTQQEDSAVYLCASSVDRFNSPLHFGNGTRLTVT.

To note about this clonotype: This likely comes from a read error, as the CDR3 has no conserved phenylalanine or tryptophan at its end. The CDR3 reads CASSFGEGFTDTQYC. DNA of the CDR3: TGCGCCAGCAGCTTTGGAGAAGGTTTCACAGATACGCAGTATTGT. The chain combines TRBV5-1 with TRBJ2-3, with D unresolved. Germline V CDR1 and CDR2: SGHRS, YFSETQ. The CDR3 runs 15 residues. Trimming removed 2 bases at V and 2 bases at J, with 12 bases between.

Ten or more counts support this clonotype. The gene calls are TRBV6-6 and TRBJ2-3; TRBD2 agrees at 12 bases. This CDR3 spans 16 amino acids. The J segment lost 3 bases and the V segment lost 6 bases, leaving 7 bases of the junction unmatched. The germline V gene has CDR1 MNHNY and CDR2 SVGAGI (reference sequence). The CDR3 sequence: CASSLGGTSGTDTQYF. Here the CDR3 DNA reads TGTGCCAGCAGCCTCGGGGGGACTAGCGGGACAGATACGCAGTATTTT.

This clonotype appeared many times. The rearrangement links TRBV11-2 to TRBJ1-1; TRBD1 is a possible D gene (5 bases). Deletions cut 2 bases from V and 2 bases from J, with 12 bases between. CDR3 length: 15 amino acids. From germline, CDR1 is SGHAT and CDR2 FQNNGV. CDR3 nucleotides: TGTGCCAGCAGCTTAAAAGTTGGGGGTAACACTGAAGCTTTCTTT. It codes for CASSLKVGGNTEAFF. The full variable domain, its missing parts supplied by reference TRBV11-2 and TRBJ1-1, is EAGVAQSPRYKIIEKRQSVAFWCNPISGHATLYWYQQILGQGPKLLIQFQNNGVVDDSQLPKDRFSAERLKGVDSTLKIQPAKLEDSAVYLCASSLKVGGNTEAFFGQGTRLTVV.

A few counts support this clonotype. The CDR3 region has the DNA TGTGCCAGCAGTGAACAGGGGGATCAGCCCCAGCATTTT. It specifies CASSEQGDQPQHF. The chain carries TRBV2 and TRBJ1-5, with TRBD1 matching over 7 bases. The length of the CDR3 is 13 residues. The germline V gene encodes CDR1 SNHLY and CDR2 FYNNEI. Trimming cost V 2 bases and J 5 bases; bases outside gene matches: 0.

This rearrangement joins TRBV11-3 to TRBJ2-1; TRBD2 agrees at 9 bases. The CDR3 has 14 amino acids. Trimming removed 1 base from V and 8 bases from J; junction bases left unmatched: 3. CDR1 is SGHNT, CDR2 YENEEA, per germline. DNA of the CDR3: TGTGCCAGCAGCTTAGGGCTAGCGGGATATGAGCAGTTCTTC. Amino acid sequence: CASSLGLAGYEQFF. Supplemented by reference TRBV11-3 and TRBJ2-1, the full variable domain reads EAGVVQSPRYKIIEKKQPVAFWCNPISGHNTLYWYLQNLGQGPELLIRYENEEAVDDSQLPKDRFSAERLKGVDSTLKIQPAELGDSAVYLCASSLGLAGYEQFFGPGTRLTVL.

Only a few counts were recorded for this clonotype. The rearrangement uses TRBV12-3 or TRBV12-4 and TRBJ2-3, with 12 bases aligning to TRBD2. This CDR3 region has 17 residues. V lost 3 bases and J lost 8; bases outside the gene matches: 12. The CDR3 sequence: CASSLDTGTSGLGTQYF. The CDR3 DNA reads TGTGCCAGCAGTTTGGACACCGGGACTAGCGGGTTGGGTACGCAGTATTTT.